This T cell receptor beta chain was identified in a study of T cells in Graves' hyperthyroidism and ophthalmopathy. Study-level information: Peripheral blood collection took place at initial diagnosis, before any treatment. Study-level findings and limits: Blood also held most thyroid clonotypes expanded beyond 0.001.

In its sample, this clonotype was seen many times. The target antigen is unknown. The investigators amplified TCR beta CDR3 regions from RNA transcripts. Using the HTBI primer set, a first-round RT-PCR was run on the TCR CDR3. TCRdb processed the multiplex PCR reads anew with MiXCR; each CDR3 protein has one entry. The sample comprises fewer than 850,000 distinct CDR3 sequences, around 15% of which are singletons, and about 16% rests with the top ten. Newly diagnosed patients aged 18 to 65 had hyperthyroidism of under 2 months' duration. Based on clinical symptoms, serum thyroxine and TRAb, thyroid ultrasound and orbital computed tomography, diagnoses were reached. The length of the CDR3 is 13 residues. V lost 3 bases and J 11 bases, leaving 15 bases between the germline ends. Looked up from germline, CDR1 is SGHVS and CDR2 is FQNEAQ.

The clonotype originates from a man aged 50 to 59 with Graves' hyperthyroidism. The genes are TRBV7-8 and TRBJ2-3, with TRBD2 as a possible D gene (5 bases). Material: blood. CDR3 in amino acids: CASSLRAQLGQYF. DNA for the CDR3: TGTGCCAGCAGCTTGAGGGCTCAACTAGGGCAGTATTTT. The complete variable domain, with remaining parts taken from reference TRBV7-8 and TRBJ2-3, reads GAGVSQSPRYKVAKRGQDVALRCDPISGHVSLFWYQQALGQGPEFLTYFQNEAQLDKSGLPSDRFFAERPEGSVSTLKIQRTQQEDSAVYLCASSLRAQLGQYFGPGTRLTVL.